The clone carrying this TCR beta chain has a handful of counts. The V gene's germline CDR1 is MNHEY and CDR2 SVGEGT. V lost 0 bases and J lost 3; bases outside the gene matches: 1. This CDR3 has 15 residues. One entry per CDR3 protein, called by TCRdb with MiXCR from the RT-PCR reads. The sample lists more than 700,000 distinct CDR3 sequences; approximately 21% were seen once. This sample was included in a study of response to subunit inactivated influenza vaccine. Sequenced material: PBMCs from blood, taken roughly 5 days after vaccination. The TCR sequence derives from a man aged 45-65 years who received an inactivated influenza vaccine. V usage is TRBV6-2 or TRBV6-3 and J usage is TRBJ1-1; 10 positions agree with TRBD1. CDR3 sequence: CASSYSGTGDTEAFF. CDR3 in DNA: TGTGCCAGCAGTTACTCCGGGACAGGGGACACTGAAGCTTTCTTT.